The clone carrying this T cell receptor beta chain has only a few counts. The antigen is unknown. The data are from a study of T-cell memory formation after mild COVID-19. As for the study in general: Across donors, TCR clusters were largely donor specific. Broader study findings: Cross-reactive memory apparently joined, as some responding clones appeared in pre-infection memory. Among CD4+ contracting clones, most were CM and EM, and CD8+ ones EMRA. Clones contracting over day 15 to 85 were CD4/CD8 balanced, with later expanders leaning CD4+.

TCRdb passed the 5' RACE reads through MiXCR, listing each CDR3 protein once. The sample shows about 350,000 distinct CDR3 sequences, approximately 15% of them seen only once. V was cut by 0 bases and J by 2 bases, with 13 bases left in between. The germline gives CDR1 SGHRS, CDR2 YFSETQ. The CDR3 totals 16 residues. The clonotype was recovered from a man younger than 35 who had mild COVID-19 (a few samples of this study predate the infection). Cell type and time point are not known. Sequenced material: PBMCs or a T cell subset sorted from them (not recorded which). This chain connects TRBV5-1 to TRBJ2-3; D perhaps matches TRBD1 (5 bases). DNA of the CDR3: TGCGCCAGCAGCTTGGATCCAGGGCCCAACACAGATACGCAGTATTTT. Translated, it gives CASSLDPGPNTDTQYF.